This T cell receptor (beta chain) was retrieved from a study of cytomegalovirus exposure and HLA in healthy donors. Across the study: Within the Caucasian-associated ancestry cluster were 81% of the approximately 390 genotyped donors.

Broader study findings: V- and J-gene trimming of TCR beta was linked (in a later analysis) to a missense DCLRE1C variant.

PCR primers comprised 60 Vbeta and 13 Jbeta primers. Data came from immunoSEQ multiplex PCR; TCRdb stores just in-frame clones and leaves some out. The sample has about 120,000 clones, around three fifths seen once. The CDR3 has 13 amino acids. Germline V gene data show CDR1 as SQVTM and CDR2 as ANQGSEA. With 7 bases clipped from V and 4 bases from J, the junction kept 6 bases outside the gene matches. Comments on this clone: Its antigen is still unknown.

This rearrangement joins TRBV29-1 to TRBJ1-1; 10 positions match TRBD1. Sample: PBMCs. This receptor was taken from a woman aged 40 to 49 in good health and CMV-seropositive. Here the CDR3 DNA reads TGCAGCGGACAGGGGGCGCTTCCCACTGAAGCTTTCTTT. Translating it yields CSGQGALPTEAFF.